This T cell receptor (beta chain) was captured in a study of OX40 agonist ivuxolimab in advanced cancers. Whole-study context: Dose-escalation patients' cancers were hepatocellular carcinoma, melanoma, renal cell or head and neck cancer.

The assay was immunoSEQ multiplex PCR, and TCRdb's table has in-frame clones only and misses some. The sample yields 45,000 to 55,000 clones, approximately 91% seen once. Whole-study results and caveats: Partial responders dosed at 0.1-3.0 mg/kg displayed clonal expansion ranking among the lowest.

This clone was detected once. The antigen is not known. Sample: CD4+ or CD8+ T cells sorted from blood, taken in a trial of the OX40 agonist ivuxolimab. The origin of this receptor is an adult with an advanced solid tumor such as melanoma, head and neck, liver or kidney cancer.

CDR3 DNA: TGTGCCAGCTCAGCATCAAAGAGCGACACTGAAGCTTTCTTT. Translated: CASSASKSDTEAFF. The chain combines TRBV18 with TRBJ1-1; unclear D gene. Germline lookup yields CDR1 KGHSH and CDR2 LQKENI. The CDR3 spans 14 residues. V was clipped by 5 bases and J by 3 bases, with 13 bases between them.